The 6 T cell receptor beta chains below come from one sample, sequenced in a study of T cells after yellow fever vaccination. TCRdb recomputed calls from the 5' RACE reads with MiXCR, one row per CDR3 protein. The table lists just under 600,000 distinct CDR3 sequences, about 14% of them singletons. This specimen consisted of PBMCs, obtained on the day of the yellow fever booster vaccination. The receptors here all came from a man aged 30 to 39 who received the YFV17D yellow fever vaccine.

This clonotype was recorded many times. This chain uses TRBV7-2 with TRBJ2-7; 8 nucleotides agree with TRBD1. CDR3 length: 14 residues. With V trimmed by 5 bases and J by 3 bases, 6 bases remained unmatched. Germline V gene data show CDR1 as SGHTA and CDR2 as FQGNSA. In nucleotides, the CDR3 is TGTGCCAGCAGCGTAGGACAGGGCCTCTACGAGCAGTACTTC. Its protein is CASSVGQGLYEQYF.

This chain connects TRBV9 to TRBJ2-5, with 8 bases matching TRBD2. This CDR3 has 15 amino acids. Germline V lookup: CDR1 SGDLS, CDR2 YYNGEE. The V and J ends lost 4 bases and 5 bases, in that order; junction bases with no gene match: 10. The CDR3 coding sequence is TGTGCCAGCAGCACCCCCGTAGCGGGACTGGAGACCCAGTACTTC. Translating it yields CASSTPVAGLETQYF.

There are a few counts of this clonotype. The rearrangement joins TRBV20-1 to TRBJ2-3; 8 positions agree with TRBD1. Trimming at V came to 7 bases and at J to 0 bases, leaving 6 bases not matched to a gene. The germline V gene has CDR1 DFQATT and CDR2 SNEGSKA (reference sequence). The CDR3 sequence is 14 residues long. The CDR3 is CSGRDRPSTDTQYF. DNA of the CDR3: TGCAGTGGTAGGGACAGGCCGAGCACAGATACGCAGTATTTT.

This clonotype was counted between two and nine times. This chain uses TRBV12-3 or TRBV12-4 with TRBJ2-2; 9 nucleotides agree with TRBD1. After removal of 5 bases from V and 7 bases from J, the junction contained 8 bases not matched to a gene. The CDR3 is made up of 15 amino acids. In DNA form, the CDR3 reads TGTGCCAGCAGTCCTCAGACAGGGGGTAACGGGGAGCTGTTTTTT. It specifies CASSPQTGGNGELFF.

Here the CDR3 DNA reads TGCGCCAGCAGCCAAGATTTCGCCAATGAGCAGTTCTTC. It is translated as CASSQDFANEQFF. The chain is built from TRBV4-3 and TRBJ2-1; D gene ambiguous. This CDR3 spans 13 amino acids. Germline lookup yields CDR1 LGHNA and CDR2 YSLEER. The germline V and J ends were trimmed by 0 bases and 6 bases, with 6 bases remaining between them.

V and J are TRBV5-1 and TRBJ1-2, with D uncertain. V dropped 4 bases and J dropped 8 bases, with 18 bases sitting between them. Germline V gene sequence: CDR1 SGHRS, CDR2 YFSETQ. The CDR3 covers 14 residues. This chain's CDR3 is CASSEGGKQGGYTF. CDR3 DNA: TGCGCCAGCAGCGAGGGCGGCAAGCAAGGGGGCTACACCTTC.